This T cell receptor beta chain derives from a study of blood T cell repertoires in COVID-19. On the study more broadly: Researchers got acute and convalescent COVID-19 samples from the United States, Italy and Spain. Nucleic acid was either cDNA or gDNA, and it came from T cells, B-cell-depleted T cells, or PBMCs.

There are 14 residues in the CDR3. Per the germline V gene, CDR1 is SGHRS and CDR2 is YFSETQ. Trimming took off 0 bases at V and 2 bases at J, with 8 bases between the two ends. Under the authors' procedure: Using reference gene primer amplification, nucleated cell counts were estimated. TCRdb keeps only in-frame clones here, not all; method: immunoSEQ multiplex PCR. The D gene and trimming were derived from the DNA, and the V and J assignments and clone size from that table. The profile shows approximately 300,000 clones, about 83% of them singletons. This receptor was obtained from a woman aged 45-65 years with acute or convalescent COVID-19. The source material was peripheral blood. V is TRBV5-1 and J is TRBJ1-1; D is undetermined. The CDR3 nucleotides are TGCGCCAGCAGCTTGGTCACAGAAAACACTGAAGCTTTCTTT. Its protein product is CASSLVTENTEAFF. The whole variable domain, filled in from reference TRBV5-1 and TRBJ1-1, reads KAGVTQTPRYLIKTRGQQVTLSCSPISGHRSVSWYQQTPGQGLQFLFEYFSETQRNKGNFPGRFSGRQFSNSRSEMNVSTLELGDSALYLCASSLVTENTEAFFGQGTRLTVV.